The T cell receptor (beta chain) described here comes from a study of blood T cell repertoires in COVID-19 (TCRdb year 2020). Regarding the study in general: The collaborator samples originated in the United States, Italy and Spain and spanned the acute and convalescent phases of COVID-19. Samples were obtained from the ongoing ImmuneRACE study (first 160 participants) and from 950 to 1,500 subjects provided by 6 global collaborators. Where available, HLA class I and class II types were taken from metadata supplied by the sample provider and were not determined by assay-based typing. The dataset comprised deeply sampled blood TCRbeta repertoires from subjects exposed to, actively infected with, or recovered from COVID-19. The repertoires were released in a freely available public database intended as a resource for research on the immune response to SARS-CoV-2. The prospective study material was composed of cDNA or gDNA derived from T cells, B-cell-depleted T cells, or PBMCs. Sample metadata almost always included a de-identified subject ID, COVID-19 status, age in years and sex.

At the junction V is shortened by 5 bases and J by 4 bases; bases outside the gene matches: 7. The cysteine opens and the phenylalanine closes a CDR3 of 16 amino acids. The kept DNA is CDR3 alone, 48 bases in frame from the first base. From a lookup of the germline V gene, CDR1 and CDR2 are SGHTA and FQGTGA. Collaborating institutions collected whole blood in K2EDTA tubes following their own protocols. For TCRbeta analysis, collaborators shipped samples as frozen whole blood, isolated PBMCs, or DNA extracted from either of those sample types. TCRbeta CDR3 regions were amplified from genomic DNA by means of the immunoSEQ Assay, a bias-controlled multiplex PCR. The source study handled its data this way. Within the assay, amplification of reference gene primers was used to estimate how many nucleated cells each sample contained. To quantify the absolute abundance of each unique TCRbeta CDR3 rearrangement, sequence reads were collapsed and filtered. Productive Simpson clonality was computed per sample as the square root of Simpson's diversity index over productive rearrangements. Here the immuneACCESS table is served through TCRdb, limited to in-frame sequences with V and J called. Missing clones are a known gap in these copies; in checked studies unresolved V genes cover under half, and the rest lacks a known reason. For V, J and clone size, that table is used; D and trimming come from the DNA. Present in this sample are about 110,000 clones, over 75% of which were seen just once. Roughly 4% of the sample lies in the top ten.

Comment on this clone: Its antigen remains unidentified. Base qualities are not recorded, but no much larger clone differs from it by a single base.

Study-wide findings and limitations: The amount of clinical and demographic metadata varied by source and participant and was provided uncurated.

This receptor was obtained from a woman in her 70s with acute or convalescent COVID-19. This receptor chain uses TRBV7-3 and TRBJ2-2, with 10 bases in between that match TRBD1. Sequencing used peripheral blood. The nucleotides are TGTGCCAGCAGCCGTTTCCGGGACAGGGGCACCGGGGAGCTGTTTTTT. Translated, it reads CASSRFRDRGTGELFF.